One sample yielded the 16 T cell receptor beta chains listed below, sequenced in a study of cytomegalovirus exposure and HLA in healthy donors. Primers for the PCR totalled 60 Vbeta and 13 Jbeta. The protocol was immunoSEQ multiplex PCR, while the TCRdb copy is restricted to in-frame clones and leaves out a portion. Among 60,000 to 75,000 clones listed, 80% to 90% were seen once. Sequences were obtained from PBMCs. These receptor sequences come from a woman under 40 in good health and CMV-seropositive.

Only one count was recorded for this clone. At one end, the junction sequence differs from germline, possibly due to a read error. Other nucleotide sequences in the sample specify the same CDR3. The rearrangement links TRBV4-1 to TRBJ2-2, with D perhaps TRBD2 (6 bases). The germline V gene encodes CDR1 MGHRA and CDR2 YSYEKL. The CDR3 is 17 residues long. The DNA of the CDR3 is TGCGCTAGCAGCCAAGATGGGGAGACTAGTTTCGCCGGGGAGCTGTTTTTT. Translation gives CASSQDGETSFAGELFF.

The V gene is TRBV11-2, the J gene TRBJ2-1, with 10 nucleotides matching TRBD2. The V and J ends lost 2 bases and 2 bases, in that order; junction bases with no gene match: 3. CDR3 length: 16 amino acids. Germline V gives CDR1 SGHAT, CDR2 FQNNGV. The CDR3 sequence: CASSLIAGGPYNEQFF. The CDR3 nucleotides read TGTGCCAGCAGCTTAATAGCGGGGGGTCCCTACAATGAGCAGTTCTTC.

The rearrangement uses TRBV7-2 and TRBJ2-4; 9 positions match TRBD2. V lost 5 bases and J lost 0; bases outside the gene matches: 8. The germline V gene encodes CDR1 SGHTA and CDR2 FQGNSA. This CDR3 spans 17 amino acids. DNA of the CDR3: TGTGCCAGCAGCGCCGGGACTAGCATTCTAGCCAAAAACATTCAGTACTTC. Translation gives CASSAGTSILAKNIQYF.

The chain has TRBV28 and TRBJ1-1, with D maybe TRBD1 (6 bases). Germline CDR1 is MDHEN and CDR2 is SYDVKM. Trimming removed 6 bases from V and 5 bases from J, with 22 bases in between. CDR3 length equals 16 residues. As DNA, the CDR3 is TGTGCCAGCAGAATTACGTTGGGGGCGCTGGGGACTGAAGCTTTCTTT. Encoded protein: CASRITLGALGTEAFF.

This clone was picked up one time. The chain is built from TRBV29-1 and TRBJ2-1, with unresolved D. Germline loops: CDR1 SQVTM, CDR2 ANQGSEA. Trimming pared 3 bases from V and 2 bases from J, leaving 8 bases between. CDR3 length equals 13 residues. For the CDR3, the DNA is TGCAGCGTTGAGTATAGCCCCTACAATGAGCAGTTCTTC. Translating gives CSVEYSPYNEQFF.

The rearrangement joins TRBV10-3 to TRBJ1-1; a weak D match, TRBD1 (5 bases). Trimming left V 9 bases short and J 1 base short, with 15 bases between. The CDR3 has 14 amino acids. Germline V gene sequence: CDR1 ENHRY, CDR2 SYGVKD. CDR3 sequence: CAIQPRAQNTEAFF. CDR3 coding DNA: TGTGCCATACAACCCAGGGCCCAGAACACTGAAGCTTTCTTT.

The rearrangement links TRBV11-2 to TRBJ2-5; 11 bases are a match to TRBD2. The V gene end was trimmed by 0 bases and the J gene end by 5 bases; junction bases not matched to a gene: 8. The CDR3 length is 17 residues. Germline V gene data show CDR1 as SGHAT and CDR2 as FQNNGV. CDR3: CASSLDRLAGGWETQYF. In DNA, the CDR3 is TGTGCCAGCAGCTTAGATCGGCTAGCGGGAGGTTGGGAGACCCAGTACTTC.

The V call is TRBV5-1, the J call TRBJ1-2; D may be TRBD1 (5 bases). In germline, CDR1 is SGHRS, CDR2 YFSETQ. CDR3 length equals 17 residues. Deletions cut 6 bases from V and 0 bases from J, with 21 bases between. In nucleotides, the CDR3 is TGCGCCAGCAAACAAAACCCAGGGATAAGGGCTAACTATGGCTACACCTTC. It yields the protein CASKQNPGIRANYGYTF. Filled out from reference TRBV5-1 and TRBJ1-2, the complete variable domain reads KAGVTQTPRYLIKTRGQQVTLSCSPISGHRSVSWYQQTPGQGLQFLFEYFSETQRNKGNFPGRFSGRQFSNSRSEMNVSTLELGDSALYLCASKQNPGIRANYGYTFGSGTRLTVV.

Details on this clone: Mismatch with germline at one junction end may stem from a read error. The V and J genes are TRBV6-1 and TRBJ1-2, with D tentatively TRBD1 (5 bases). Germline V gene sequence: CDR1 MNHNS, CDR2 SASEGT. The CDR3 totals 13 residues. This CDR3 reads CASSEVTATELWF. As DNA, the CDR3 is TGTGCCAGCAGTGAGGTGACAGCTACGGAGCTATGGTTC.

V and J are TRBV19 and TRBJ2-3; D may be TRBD1 (6 bases). This CDR3 has 14 residues. V was shortened by 7 bases and J by 4 bases, with 15 bases between the two germline ends. Per germline, CDR1 LNHDA and CDR2 SQIVND (reference sequence). The CDR3 reads CASTRGRVADTQYF. The CDR3 DNA reads as TGTGCCAGTACCAGGGGCAGGGTTGCAGATACGCAGTATTTT.

This clone was observed once. CDR3 nucleotide sequence: TGTGCCAGCAGCTCTAGGACAGGGCAGAACACTGAAGCTTTCTTT. It specifies CASSSRTGQNTEAFF. V is TRBV7-9 and J is TRBJ1-1; 8 bases align to TRBD1. The germline gives CDR1 SEHNR, CDR2 FQNEAQ (reference sequence). The CDR3 is 15 amino acids. The ends lost 4 bases at V and 1 base at J; junction bases unmatched: 5.

The chain carries TRBV9 and TRBJ1-2; 8 bases match TRBD1. CDR3 length: 14 amino acids. Germline CDR1 SGDLS, CDR2 YYNGEE. J lost 3 bases, V lost 3 bases, and 4 bases had no gene match. CDR3 protein: CASSATGADYGYTF. The CDR3 DNA sequence: TGTGCCAGCAGCGCGACAGGGGCCGACTATGGCTACACCTTC.

The chain combines TRBV19 with TRBJ2-5; TRBD1 agrees at 7 bases. J was trimmed by 4 bases and V by 5 bases; bases with no gene match: 7. The CDR3 extends over 14 amino acids. Germline CDR1 reads LNHDA; CDR2 reads SQIVND (reference sequence). CDR3 coding DNA: TGTGCCAGTAGTGGAGACAGGGTCGGAGAGACCCAGTACTTC. Its protein product is CASSGDRVGETQYF.

The chain recombines TRBV5-1 with TRBJ2-2; 13 nucleotides line up with TRBD2. Losses at the gene ends were 0 bases for V and 3 bases for J; bases not matched to a gene: 11. The CDR3 consists of 20 residues. Germline CDR1 is SGHRS and CDR2 is YFSETQ. CDR3 in amino acids: CASSLARGLAGVLDTGELFF. In nucleotides, the CDR3 is TGCGCCAGCAGCTTGGCCAGAGGACTAGCGGGAGTTTTGGACACCGGGGAGCTGTTTTTT. The full variable domain, with the rest looked up from reference TRBV5-1 and TRBJ2-2, is KAGVTQTPRYLIKTRGQQVTLSCSPISGHRSVSWYQQTPGQGLQFLFEYFSETQRNKGNFPGRFSGRQFSNSRSEMNVSTLELGDSALYLCASSLARGLAGVLDTGELFFGEGSRLTVL.

This CDR3 reads CASSSGRAGLGANEQYF. For the CDR3, the DNA is TGTGCCAGCAGCTCTGGACGGGCAGGACTAGGGGCAAACGAGCAGTACTTC. V gene TRBV28 combines with J gene TRBJ2-7, with 7 nucleotides matching TRBD2. Trimming took 6 bases from V and 5 from J; bases not matched to a gene: 19. Looked up from germline, CDR1 is MDHEN and CDR2 is SYDVKM. This CDR3 is 17 amino acids long.

This chain links TRBV14 with TRBJ2-7, with D possibly matching TRBD2 (6 bases). CDR1 SGHDN and CDR2 FVKESK come from the germline V gene. CDR3 length: 14 residues. V dropped 4 bases and J dropped 3 bases, with 13 bases sitting between them. The CDR3, as DNA: TGTGCCAGCAGCCCCCGGGACTGGGTCTACGAGCAGTACTTC. Residues: CASSPRDWVYEQYF.